A selection of T cell receptor beta chains follows, all from one sample in a study of blood T cell repertoires in COVID-19. Some clones are missing from TCRdb's copy, which holds only in-frame ones; the method was immunoSEQ multiplex PCR. The profile covers about 54,000 clones, with around 90% appearing a single time and roughly 3.5% taken by the ten largest. Sequences were obtained from peripheral blood. The source of these receptors is a human donor in a cohort sampled during active COVID-19. The CDR3 runs from the conserved cysteine through the conserved F or W. The D gene is left open where the match is weak. The size field is filled for only some rows; it gives once, few, many or a size class.

v_gene	abundance	len	d_gene	j_gene	CDR3nt	CDR3aa
TRBV4-2	NA	18	TRBD1	TRBJ1-3	TGTGCCAGCAGCCAATTAGGGGGCGGAGACTACTCTGGAAACACCATATATTTT	CASSQLGGGDYSGNTIYF
TRBV9	NA	15	TRBD2	TRBJ2-1	TGTGCCAGCAGCGTAGCTAGCGGGTACTACAATGAGCAGTTCTTC	CASSVASGYYNEQFF
TRBV10-3	NA	12	NA	TRBJ2-7	TGTGCCATCAGTGAGGAGTCCTACGAGCAGTACTTC	CAISEESYEQYF
TRBV9	once	19	TRBD2	TRBJ2-3	TGTGCCAGCAGCGTAGACCTAGCGGGCAATATCCCTAGCACAGATACGCAGTATTTT	CASSVDLAGNIPSTDTQYF
TRBV3-1/TRBV3-2	few	16	TRBD2	TRBJ2-1	TGTGCCAGCAGCGATCCGACTAGCGGGAGAATGGAGGAGCAGTTCTTC	CASSDPTSGRMEEQFF
TRBV25-1	NA	15	TRBD2	TRBJ2-7	TGTGCCAGCAGTGGGACTAGCGGGGAGCCCTACGAGCAGTACTTC	CASSGTSGEPYEQYF
TRBV30	NA	14	NA	TRBJ2-1	TGTGCCTGGAGATGGAGCGGATCCTACAATGAGCAGTTCTTC	CAWRWSGSYNEQFF
TRBV18	NA	14	TRBD2	TRBJ2-1	TGTGCCAGCTCGCCAAGCGGGGGCCGCGGGGAGCAGTTCTTC	CASSPSGGRGEQFF
TRBV3-1/TRBV3-2	NA	14	TRBD1	TRBJ1-1	TGTGCCAGCAGCCTCATACAGGGGAGAGGTGAAGCTTTCTTT	CASSLIQGRGEAFF
TRBV2	NA	16	NA	TRBJ2-3	TGTGCCAGCAGTGCCCTTGGGGCTAGCGGCACAGATACGCAGTATTTT	CASSALGASGTDTQYF
TRBV5-1	NA	17	NA	TRBJ1-1	TGCGCCAGCAGCTCCTCCGTCGGCGGAGGAGGGAACACTGAAGCTTTCTTT	CASSSSVGGGGNTEAFF
TRBV27	NA	16	NA	TRBJ2-1	TGTGCCAGCAGCAAGACTACAGGGCCCACCCCAGGTGAGCAGTTCTTC	CASSKTTGPTPGEQFF
TRBV19	NA	14	NA	TRBJ2-7	TGTGCCAGTGGAGTTACGGCGAGCTCCTACGAGCAGTACTTC	CASGVTASSYEQYF
TRBV11-2	NA	13	NA	TRBJ1-1	TGTGCCAGCAGCTTAGTTGGCGGCACTGAAGCTTTCTTT	CASSLVGGTEAFF
TRBV29-1	NA	15	NA	TRBJ1-4	TGCAGCGTTATCCTGAGACGGGCAACTAATGAAAAACTGTTTTTT	CSVILRRATNEKLFF
TRBV6-5	few	14	NA	TRBJ2-2	TGTGCCACCCGGCGGACTGCGAACACCGGGGAGCTGTTTTTT	CATRRTANTGELFF
TRBV5-1	NA	14	TRBD1	TRBJ2-7	TGCGCCAGCAGCCGGGACAGGGCGTCCGACGAGCAGTACTTC	CASSRDRASDEQYF
TRBV5-1	NA	14	NA	TRBJ1-4	TGCGCCAGCAGCTTGGACGGAGGGAGGGAAAAACTGTTTTTT	CASSLDGGREKLFF
TRBV5-4	NA	13	NA	TRBJ2-7	TGTGCCAGCAGCGTTAATTTTAGGGGCGAGCAGTACTTC	CASSVNFRGEQYF
TRBV5-6	NA	16	TRBD1	TRBJ1-2	TGTGCCAGCAGCTTGGGACAGGGAGTGGTATATGGTGGCTACACCTTC	CASSLGQGVVYGGYTF
TRBV5-1	NA	15	NA	TRBJ2-2	TGCGCCAGCAGCTCGCAACTCGGGGGTGACAGGGAGCTGTTTTTT	CASSSQLGGDRELFF
TRBV27	NA	14	NA	TRBJ2-6	TGTGCCAGCACAGGTCACTCTGGGGCCAACGTCCTGACTTTC	CASTGHSGANVLTF
TRBV7-2	NA	15	TRBD1	TRBJ1-2	TGTGCCAGCAGCGAGCTGGGACAGGGGGTTGGTGGCTACACCTTC	CASSELGQGVGGYTF
TRBV25-1	NA	17	NA	TRBJ2-2	TGTGCCAGCAGTGAATTAACCCAGGGGCTGGGTACCGGGGAGCTGTTTTTT	CASSELTQGLGTGELFF
TRBV6-1	NA	15	TRBD2	TRBJ2-6	TGTGCCAGCAGTGAAACTAGCGGGAGCACCAACGTCCTGACTTTC	CASSETSGSTNVLTF
TRBV19	NA	14	TRBD1	TRBJ1-2	TGTGCCAGTAGGAGGGACAGGGCTAGCTATGGCTACACCTTC	CASRRDRASYGYTF
TRBV4-3	NA	15	TRBD1	TRBJ2-2	TGCGCCAGCAGCCAGGGACAGGGAGGCACCGGGGAGCTGTTTTTT	CASSQGQGGTGELFF
TRBV6-5	NA	14	TRBD1	TRBJ1-2	TGTGCCAGCAGGGCGGACAGGGGGACTAATGGCTACACCTTC	CASRADRGTNGYTF
TRBV19	NA	15	TRBD2	TRBJ2-7	TGTGCCAGTAGTCCCCGGGAGGGAAGCTCCTACGAGCAGTACTTC	CASSPREGSSYEQYF
TRBV4-1	NA	16	TRBD1	TRBJ1-1	TGCGCCAGCAGCCCAGGACAGGGCGAATCTGGAACTGAAGCTTTCTTT	CASSPGQGESGTEAFF
TRBV6-5	NA	15	TRBD1	TRBJ1-5	TGTGCCAGCAGACCGGACAGGGGCTGGGATCAGCCCCAGCATTTT	CASRPDRGWDQPQHF
TRBV6-2/TRBV6-3	NA	15	TRBD2	TRBJ2-1	TGTGCCAGCAGTTACGCTAGCGGGGGGATCAATGAGCAGTTCTTC	CASSYASGGINEQFF
TRBV10-1	NA	13	NA	TRBJ1-4	TGCGCCAGCAGTGAATCAGGGAATGAAAAACTGTTTTTT	CASSESGNEKLFF
TRBV11-2	NA	17	NA	TRBJ1-3	TGTGCCAGCAGCTTAGGGGGCGGCAAATACTCTGGAAACACCATATATTTT	CASSLGGGKYSGNTIYF
TRBV30	NA	13	NA	TRBJ2-1	TGTGCCTGGAGTGGCCTAGCTGACAATGAGCAGTTCTTC	CAWSGLADNEQFF
TRBV7-6	once	18	TRBD2	TRBJ2-1	TGTGCCAGCAGCTCTCCGAAGTCAGCGGGAGGGTCCTACAATGAGCAGTTCTTC	CASSSPKSAGGSYNEQFF
TRBV6-2/TRBV6-3	NA	14	NA	TRBJ1-2	TGTGCCAGCAGCCTGATCCAGGGAGGCTATGGCTACACCTTC	CASSLIQGGYGYTF
TRBV7-2	NA	13	NA	TRBJ2-7	TGTGCCAGCAGCTTATTCCTGCCAGGGGAGCAGTACTTC	CASSLFLPGEQYF
TRBV5-1	NA	12	NA	TRBJ1-2	TGCGCCAGCAGCTTTACACCGGGTGGCTACACCTTC	CASSFTPGGYTF
TRBV2	NA	12	NA	TRBJ1-1	TGTGCCAGCATCTTTATGAACACTGAAGCTTTCTTT	CASIFMNTEAFF
TRBV5-4	NA	17	NA	TRBJ2-1	TGTGCCAGCAGCCCCGGGGTGGCGGGATACCCCTACAATGAGCAGTTCTTC	CASSPGVAGYPYNEQFF
TRBV18	NA	16	TRBD1	TRBJ1-2	TGTGCCAGCTCACCACTCGACAGGGTCGATAACTATGGCTACACCTTC	CASSPLDRVDNYGYTF
TRBV11-3	few	14	TRBD2	TRBJ2-3	TGTGCCAGCAGCTCACTAGCGGGGGGATCTACGCAGTATTTT	CASSSLAGGSTQYF
TRBV2	NA	13	NA	TRBJ1-5	TGTGCCAGCAACTTTTATAGCAATCAGCCCCAGCATTTT	CASNFYSNQPQHF
TRBV3-1/TRBV3-2	NA	14	NA	TRBJ2-5	TGTGCCAGCAGTAAACAGGGTGGACAAGAGACCCAGTACTTC	CASSKQGGQETQYF